This record looks at one T cell receptor (beta chain) sequence and its context. The antigen this receptor binds is unknown. No base quality information exists; no much larger clone differs at one position. This sample is part of a study of cytomegalovirus exposure and HLA in healthy donors (dated by TCRdb to the late 2010s). Turning to the overall study: An earlier analysis of 587 of the donors reported approximately 300 Gb of sequence data and 95 million to 140 million unique TCR beta sequences obtained from about 170 million T cells. An early release that covered some 630 HLA-typed donors contained approximately 300 gigabases of sequencing data and 85 million to 100 million unique TCR sequences. The genetic ancestry cluster associated with self-reported Caucasian donors included around 76% of the 300 to 400 genotyped donors. The study was designed to test whether signatures of past pathogen exposure could be identified by cataloging public T cell receptors. The study profiled the T cell repertoires of more than 500 subjects by immunosequencing and related them to cytomegalovirus serostatus. A separate validation cohort of more than 100 different subjects was used in addition to the 666-subject first cohort. High-throughput TCR immunosequencing, statistical association of individual TCRs with disease status, and machine learning were combined to predict cytomegalovirus infection status. In a later analysis, previously published TCR beta repertoires from 550 to 700 donors were re-analyzed and high-resolution HLA genotyping was added so that TCR occurrence patterns could be studied. In the later analysis, no new phenotypic data were used to find candidate immune exposures; instead, reliance was placed on TCR beta sequences and their occurrence across donors. An earlier analysis of fewer than 700 of the donors applied high-throughput TCR beta sequencing to assess whether each TCR beta V gene segment acted as functional or pseudogenic. Donor age, sex, ethnicity and CMV serostatus were compiled alongside the repertoire data. A later genetic analysis used genome-wide SNP genotypes for about 65% of the 666 donors, treating that subset as a discovery cohort. All discovery cohort repertoires had been generated on a single sequencing platform. Both class I and class II loci were covered by HLA typing, at four-digit resolution. Typing coverage varied by locus: roughly 620-640 donors for A, B, C, DRB1 and DQB1; approximately 560 for DQA1; approximately 610 for DPA1; about 450 for DPB1. Because of strong linkage in the cohort, 4 to 6 DR-DQ haplotypes were treated as single units for association and clustering. Among about 390 genotyped donors of the cohort, an average of roughly 240,000 unique TCR beta nucleotide sequences were sequenced per donor, roughly 20% of them non-productive. Here is what the overall study found, with its caveats: Linkage disequilibrium might explain the correlated functional status among segregating V segments, but an unknown experimental factor could not be excluded. According to a later genetic analysis, donors in an Asian-associated ancestry cluster had fewer N-insertions in productive TCRs than the approximately 710-donor mean. About 17 rarely observed V segments, including chromosome 9 orphons, were excluded from the earlier analysis of about 500 of the donors because counts were too low. A later analysis reported that several top co-occurrence clusters appeared linked to parvovirus B19, influenza, CMV and Epstein-Barr virus. Strong co-occurrence of HLA alleles, especially DR and DQ, made assigning TCR associations to individual alleles difficult. At a false discovery rate of 0.05, a later analysis linked approximately 18,000 TCR beta sequences to specific HLA alleles. The sequencing pipeline was judged likely to have produced a cluster of highly shared sequence variants as a technical artifact. A further reported finding was that TCR beta sequences accurately predicted the HLA-A and HLA-B alleles for most subjects in the first cohort. In vitro tests confirmed that a few of the cytomegalovirus-associated TCR beta chains recognize cytomegalovirus antigens. Across donors, most TCR sequences were observed very rarely, whereas some public TCRs were present in many individuals. Presence/absence analyses assumed roughly uniform sequencing depth across donors, an assumption that may not hold. A later genetic analysis associated a missense DCLRE1C variant with V-gene and J-gene trimming of TCR beta chains, and an independent cohort replicated the association. In a later analysis, TCR association rates were found to vary across HLA loci, with the most associated TCRs seen for DRB1 alleles and the fewest for HLA-C alleles. Most CMV-associated TCR beta chains appeared to be HLA-restricted in a later analysis, and the HLA associations seemed to be driven largely by CMV exposure. Some IMGT-functional V segments, including TRBV6-2 and TRBV6-3, could not be told apart with the 87-base-pair reads, so those segments were excluded. A later analysis found that HLA-associated TCR beta chains were more clonally expanded and had lower generation probabilities than equally common non-associated chains. CMV serostatus was the only immune exposure information available for the cohort. This cohort had only TCR beta chains sequenced, and the lack of alpha or paired-chain data limited which features could be detected. An earlier analysis of 587 of the donors showed that most TCR beta V segments appeared in productive rearrangements either about 87% or about 30% of the time, which broadly matched IMGT annotations. The authors suggested that the approach could potentially be extended to other disease states and immunological phenotypes. HLA typing was unavailable for some donors at each locus, so association tests used only the typed subset. In both the original and validation cohorts, the classifier was reported to diagnose cytomegalovirus status with high specificity and sensitivity. A total of 164 TCR beta chains were listed by the study as associated with cytomegalovirus.

Libraries were made using the immunoSEQ multiplex PCR assay. A mixture of 60 forward primers for TCR Vbeta segments and 13 reverse primers for TCR Jbeta segments was used in the multiplex PCR. The CDR3 region of rearranged TCR beta genes was amplified from genomic DNA by a multiplex PCR assay. The amplified TCR beta libraries were sequenced on the Illumina HiSeq System as 87-base-pair reads. Under the source paper's analysis protocol: A later analysis counted tens of millions of unique TCR beta chains across the 500 to 850 repertoires, and 10 million to 12 million of these chains were shared by at least two donors. To remove PCR and sequencing errors, raw reads were error-corrected and collapsed into unique sequences using a nearest-neighbor algorithm that merged closely related sequences. Alignment of CDR3 sequences to IMGT reference sequences was used to assign V, D and J gene segments. For a sequence to be retained, at least a six-nucleotide match to both a V gene segment and a J gene segment was required. Rearrangements were classified as productive when the CDR3 lacked stop codons and remained in frame with V and J, and all other rearrangements were classified as non-productive. CDR3 was defined by IMGT convention, running from the second conserved V-encoded cysteine to the conserved J-encoded phenylalanine. Sequences without an unambiguous match to a single V gene segment were excluded from the earlier analysis of 587 of the donors. In an earlier analysis of a few hundred of the donors, V segments were called functional above 56.7% productive rearrangements and were called segregating when the between-donor standard deviation exceeded 5%. To diagnose cytomegalovirus status from the catalog of TCR beta chain sequences, a statistical classification framework was built. In a later analysis, V and J genes were assigned by comparing TCR nucleotide sequences against IMGT/GENE-DB human TR gene sequences. Using the TCRdist pipeline, a later analysis assigned CDR3 sequences along with most-parsimonious VDJ recombination scenarios. In a later analysis, each TCR beta chain was defined by its CDR3 amino acid sequence together with its V-gene family, and reads lacking a unique V-gene family were excluded. To address suspected cross-contamination and a sequencing artifact, a later analysis removed roughly 640 highly shared, low-generation-probability nucleotide sequences. In a later analysis, a clonal expansion index for each public chain was calculated from normalized within-repertoire ranks of inferred template counts. In a later analysis, generation probabilities were computed with a VDJ recombination model fitted to out-of-frame rearrangements, and the resulting probabilities were checked against IGoR. Hypergeometric tests were used in a later analysis to score TCR-TCR, TCR-HLA and TCR-CMV co-occurrence, with a repertoire-size bias correction applied to the TCR pairs. False discovery rates were estimated in a later analysis by permuting HLA or CMV assignments 20 times. In a later analysis, co-occurring TCRs were grouped using DBSCAN, with TCRdist sequence similarity added in when clustering inside HLA-allele-positive subsets. Repertoires with fewer than 30,000 or more than 120,000 public chains were left out of co-occurrence clustering, as were four to six repertoires with anomalous nucleotide sharing. What TCRdb holds here is the immuneACCESS table cut down to in-frame rearrangements. Part of the clones is not present; checked against another copy, under half of the missing clones reflect an unresolved V gene, and the others are unexplained. V, J and clone size were drawn from that table, and D and trimming were deduced from the DNA. The sample table holds about 190,000 clones, of which roughly 79% were seen once. Around 1.6% of the sample belongs to the ten largest clones.

In total, approximately 700 healthy bone marrow donors made up the cohort. At the time of sampling, all cohort members were nominally healthy, though unrecorded immune exposures were likely present. The donor was CMV seronegative and was included in the group of a few hundred seronegative cohort members. A peripheral blood sample was collected from each donor, and TCR beta sequencing was performed on peripheral blood mononuclear cells. Genomic DNA was extracted from the blood cell samples with the Qiagen DNeasy Blood Extraction Kit. The germline V gene (reference sequence) sets CDR1 to GTSNPN and CDR2 to SVGIG. The CDR3 runs 16 amino acids, cysteine and phenylalanine included. Only CDR3 DNA remains: 48 bases, in frame from the first base. The germline ends are 17 bases apart after V is trimmed by 1 base and J by 4 bases.

This clonotype was obtained from a young woman in good health and CMV-seronegative. The sample comprised PBMCs. The V and J segments used are TRBV30 and TRBJ1-5, with no D gene named confidently. The bases read TGTGCCTGGAGTGGTCGTCTCGGGTTAACGAATCAGCCCCAGCATTTT. The translation is CAWSGRLGLTNQPQHF.